This T cell receptor (beta chain) was sequenced during a study of identical twins. Whole-study results and caveats: Conclusions were based on cross-sectional statistical analysis, without following the same donors.

cDNA molecules carried unique molecular identifiers, and template switching added a universal primer site. TCRdb independently ran MiXCR on the 5' RACE reads; one entry per CDR3 protein. The sample carries hundreds of thousands of distinct CDR3 sequences, 24% recorded once. This clonotype was seen a few times. Its target is not known. This CDR3 region has 17 residues. From germline, CDR1 is SGHKS and CDR2 YYEKEE (reference sequence). V trimming: 0 bases; J trimming: 5 bases; junction bases outside the gene matches: 12. This sample also appeared in a second study, on T cells expressing NK-cell markers. According to that study: It was sorted CD3+CD56-NKG2C+, CD3+CD56+NKG2C- and CD3+CD56+NKG2C+ T cells that provided the TCR beta repertoires. There were a handful of donors in whom these clonotypes also led the CD3+CD56-NKG2C+ fraction.

Sequenced material: CD4+ T cells sorted from blood. V gene TRBV5-5 combines with J gene TRBJ2-3; 7 nucleotides agree with TRBD1. The sequence was obtained from a woman aged 18-29 years in good health. The CDR3 DNA reads TGTGCCAGCAGCTTGGGTCGGGACAGCAAACCGCTAGATACGCAGTATTTT. Translation gives CASSLGRDSKPLDTQYF.